The 20 T cell receptor beta chains presented below share a single source sample, sequenced in a study of blood T cells in healthy people across ages. PCR was performed a second time for about 7 to 11 cycles using a sample-barcoded 5' primer and a J-beta primer mix. MiXCR, run by TCRdb on the 5' RACE reads, gives a single entry per CDR3 protein. The table includes 600,000 or so distinct CDR3 sequences, about 28% detected once. The sequenced material came from blood. The receptors originated from a woman older than 75 in good health.

In this sample, this clonotype turned up a few times. A much more abundant neighbour one base away suggests this may be a read error. The chain recombines TRBV6-5 with TRBJ2-7, with D hard to call. The CDR3 is 14 residues long. The germline gives CDR1 MNHEY, CDR2 SVGAGI. The V gene lost 6 bases and the J gene lost 0 bases, with 12 bases spanning the gap. The CDR3 coding sequence is TGTGCCAGCAGAAAGACGTCGAGCTCCTACGAGCAGTACTTC. Protein: CASRKTSSSYEQYF.

At least ten counts were recorded for this clonotype. The CDR3 sequence is CASSLRDGGYEQYF. The CDR3 DNA sequence: TGTGCCAGCAGTCTCCGGGACGGGGGTTACGAGCAGTACTTC. The chain recombines TRBV6-5 with TRBJ2-7, with D perhaps TRBD2 (6 bases). V lost 5 bases, J lost 4 bases, and 15 bases lay in between. This CDR3 has 14 amino acids. The V gene's germline CDR1 is MNHEY and CDR2 SVGAGI.

This clonotype showed up many times. The chain combines TRBV6-6 with TRBJ2-7; D is possibly TRBD1 (5 bases). The germline gives CDR1 MNHNY, CDR2 SVGAGI (reference sequence). The CDR3 is 13 residues long. V lost 5 bases, J lost 6 bases, and 14 bases lay in between. The CDR3 bases are TGTGCCAGCAGTCCAGGGAATTTTGGCGAGCAGTACTTC. Translation: CASSPGNFGEQYF.

This chain links TRBV14 with TRBJ1-2, with D perhaps matching TRBD1 (6 bases). CDR3 size: 14 residues. The germline V gene has CDR1 SGHDN and CDR2 FVKESK. Trimming cost V 1 base and J 2 bases, with 8 bases left between them. The CDR3 spells CASSQAGVNYGYTF. The CDR3 bases are TGTGCCAGCAGCCAAGCAGGGGTCAACTATGGCTACACCTTC. Combining the CDR3 with reference TRBV14 and TRBJ1-2 gives the whole variable domain EAGVTQFPSHSVIEKGQTVTLRCDPISGHDNLYWYRRVMGKEIKFLLHFVKESKQDESGMPNNRFLAERTGGTYSTLKVQPAELEDSGVYFCASSQAGVNYGYTFGSGTRLTVV.

This clonotype has a count of ten or more. The J gene is TRBJ2-5, the V gene TRBV9; 8 bases agree with TRBD2. CDR1 is SGDLS, CDR2 YYNGEE, per germline. The CDR3 consists of 17 residues. J gave up 1 base and V 0 bases, and 8 bases lay outside the gene matches. CDR3 DNA: TGTGCCAGCAGCGTAGGGTGGGGCGGGGGGAGCCAAGAGACCCAGTACTTC. This codes for CASSVGWGGGSQETQYF.

This clonotype was recorded many times. The genes are TRBV30 and TRBJ2-1, with a possible D match to TRBD2 (5 bases). CDR3 length: 16 amino acids. V gave up 2 bases and J gave up 1 base, with 15 bases separating them. CDR1 is GTSNPN and CDR2 is SVGIG in the germline V gene (reference sequence). CDR3 sequence (DNA): TGTGCCTGGAGTCGGGGTATCCTAAGTTCCTACAATGAGCAGTTCTTC. It translates to CAWSRGILSSYNEQFF.

There are many counts of this clonotype. The chain couples TRBV15 to TRBJ2-5; D may correspond to TRBD1 or TRBD2 (6 bases each). V lost 1 base and J lost 0, with 9 bases in between. There are 15 residues in the CDR3. Germline V gene sequence: CDR1 LNHNV, CDR2 YYDKDF (reference sequence). Written as DNA, the CDR3 is TGTGCCACCAGCAGAGGCGGGACAAACCAAGAGACCCAGTACTTC. It translates to CATSRGGTNQETQYF.

This clonotype was seen many times. This chain connects TRBV7-2 to TRBJ2-7; D unclear. The CDR3 spans 13 residues. CDR1 and CDR2 (germline): SGHTA, FQGNSA. The V end lost 0 bases, the J end lost 12 bases, and 15 bases lay between the germline ends. The CDR3 sequence is CASSLASRTPGYF. In DNA, the CDR3 is TGTGCCAGCAGCTTAGCGAGTAGGACCCCGGGGTACTTC.

The count of this clonotype is one. This rearrangement joins TRBV2 to TRBJ2-5; TRBD1 is a possible D gene (6 bases). V gave up 8 bases and J gave up 11 bases, with 15 bases separating them. The length of the CDR3 is 11 residues. Per germline, CDR1 SNHLY and CDR2 FYNNEI. CDR3 amino acids: CASRNEGEQYF. Written as DNA, the CDR3 is TGTGCCAGCCGAAACGAGGGGGAGCAGTACTTC.

The chain joins TRBV5-1 to TRBJ1-1; D unclear. Trimming removed 4 bases from V and 0 bases from J, with 10 bases in between. Germline V gene data show CDR1 as SGHRS and CDR2 as YFSETQ. There are 14 residues in the CDR3. CDR3 DNA: TGCGCCAGCAGCCCGCGCCCGGTGAACACTGAAGCTTTCTTT. It yields the protein CASSPRPVNTEAFF.

Worth noting for this clonotype: This may come from a read error, since a much larger clone is one base off. The V and J genes are TRBV6-5 and TRBJ2-7, with 9 bases fitting TRBD1. The length of the CDR3 is 15 residues. The germline gives CDR1 MNHEY, CDR2 SVGAGI. CDR3 nucleotide sequence: TGTGCCAGCAGCCGGACAGGGGCCCACTCCTACGGGCAGTACTTC. This gives the protein CASSRTGAHSYGQYF.

This clonotype came up many times. The CDR3 loop is CASSWGGAVAYEQYF. For the CDR3, the DNA is TGCGCCAGCAGCTGGGGAGGGGCAGTAGCCTACGAGCAGTACTTC. The gene calls are TRBV5-1 and TRBJ2-7; 7 bases are shared with TRBD2. Germline-derived CDR1 and CDR2 are SGHRS and YFSETQ. The CDR3 runs 15 residues. The V gene end was trimmed by 3 bases and the J gene end by 2 bases; junction bases not matched to a gene: 8.

This clonotype was counted at least ten times. The genes are TRBV4-1 and TRBJ2-5, with TRBD1 matching over 8 bases. This CDR3 is built from 16 residues. Germline V gives CDR1 MGHRA, CDR2 YSYEKL. The V segment lost 1 base and the J segment 1 base; nucleotides outside the gene matches: 5. The CDR3 here is CASSQAMQGAQETQYF. Here the CDR3 DNA reads TGCGCCAGCAGCCAAGCTATGCAGGGGGCCCAAGAGACCCAGTACTTC.

A few counts support this clonotype. A much bigger clone sits one base away, suggesting this may be a read error. The chain couples TRBV6-2 or TRBV6-3 to TRBJ1-2, with 9 positions matching TRBD1. Germline lookup yields CDR1 MNHEY and CDR2 SVGEGT. The CDR3 is made up of 16 amino acids. The chain's CDR3 is CVSSSPYRDRDGGYTF. CDR3 in DNA: TGTGTCAGCAGTTCACCGTACCGGGACAGGGATGGCGGCTACACCTTC.

In the case of this clonotype: A single base separates this from a much larger clone, so it may be a read error. The gene calls are TRBV7-9 and TRBJ1-2; the D gene is possibly TRBD1 (6 bases). The CDR3 sequence is 15 residues long. The germline V gene encodes CDR1 SEHNR and CDR2 FQNEAQ (reference sequence). Between the trimmed V and J ends, which lost 5 bases and 7 bases, there was a span of 20 bases. CDR3 nucleotides: TGTGCCAGCAGCCCGACGGGTAACAGGGATTCTGGCTACACCTTC. It translates to CASSPTGNRDSGYTF.

Of note for this clonotype: At one boundary the junction diverges from the germline segment, which might be a read error. V usage is TRBV5-6 and J usage is TRBJ2-7, with D perhaps TRBD1 (6 bases). The CDR3 is 13 residues long. Germline loops: CDR1 SGHDT, CDR2 YYEEEE. Written as DNA, the CDR3 is TGTGTCAGCACCTTCATAACAGGGTCCGAGCAGTACTTC. It encodes CVSTFITGSEQYF.

This clonotype came up many times. The chain recombines TRBV5-1 with TRBJ2-6; D ambiguous. Germline V gene data show CDR1 as SGHRS and CDR2 as YFSETQ. The CDR3 covers 14 residues. Trimming pared 5 bases from V and 0 bases from J, leaving 6 bases between. The CDR3 protein is CASRRDSGANVLTF. The CDR3 bases are TGCGCCAGCAGAAGGGACTCTGGGGCCAACGTCCTGACTTTC.

The CDR3 protein is CASSGSYGFEQYF. DNA of the CDR3: TGTGCCAGCAGCGGGTCCTACGGGTTCGAGCAGTACTTC. The V call is TRBV7-9, the J call TRBJ2-5, with D unclear. The assigned J gene may be wrong: the sequence end matches TRBJ2-7 better. The CDR3 sequence is 13 residues long. Germline lookup yields CDR1 SEHNR and CDR2 FQNEAQ (reference sequence).

This clonotype was seen ten or more times. The V call is TRBV27, the J call TRBJ1-2; no reliable D call. V was clipped by 3 bases and J by 2 bases, with 7 bases between them. The CDR3 has 13 amino acids. CDR1 is MNHEY, CDR2 SMNVEV, per germline (reference sequence). The CDR3 coding sequence is TGTGCCAGCAGTTTTCGGTCCAACTATGGCTACACCTTC. Translating it yields CASSFRSNYGYTF.

The chain links TRBV9 to TRBJ2-5, with 9 bases fitting TRBD2. There are 13 residues in the CDR3. Trimming at V came to 3 bases and at J to 5 bases, leaving 2 bases not matched to a gene. Germline-derived CDR1 and CDR2 are SGDLS and YYNGEE. The CDR3 DNA reads as TGTGCCAGCAGCGGGACTAGCGCTGAGACCCAGTACTTC. Its protein is CASSGTSAETQYF.